This T cell receptor (beta chain) derives from a study of cytomegalovirus exposure and HLA in healthy donors. PCR was performed using 60 Vbeta and 13 Jbeta primers. Sequenced by immunoSEQ multiplex PCR; TCRdb stores in-frame clones only, minus some. The sample holds about 150,000 clones, roughly 82% seen once. Trimming shortened V by 4 bases and J by 0 bases, and 7 bases separated the two germline ends. CDR1 is SEHNR and CDR2 is FQNEAQ in the germline V gene (reference sequence). The CDR3 runs to 13 residues. This receptor was obtained from a woman aged 45-65 years in good health and CMV-seropositive. Sequenced: PBMCs. The chain employs TRBV7-9 and TRBJ2-7; possible D gene TRBD1, 5 bases. CDR3 sequence: CASSYRNSYEQYF. CDR3 coding DNA: TGTGCCAGCAGCTACAGGAACTCCTACGAGCAGTACTTC.